This T cell receptor beta chain came from a study of blood T cell repertoires in COVID-19. About the study: The cDNA or gDNA used as material had been derived from T cells, B-cell-depleted T cells, or PBMCs.

Researchers sorted participants into cohorts using their self-reported clinical history. Within 2 weeks of study entry, exposed participants had contacted a PCR-confirmed or clinician-diagnosed COVID-19 case. The authors' processing: Researchers report that nucleated cell counts were estimated from reference gene primer amplification. TCRdb's table, derived via immunoSEQ multiplex PCR, lists solely in-frame clones and lacks some. For V, J and clone size, that table is used; D and trimming come from the DNA. There are approximately 250,000 clones in the sample; roughly 90% occur only once, and approximately 3% lies in the top ten. Germline V gene sequence: CDR1 ENHRY, CDR2 SYGVKD. The CDR3 extends over 17 amino acids. Trimming cost V 5 bases and J 3 bases; bases outside gene matches: 13.

The chain recombines TRBV10-3 with TRBJ1-2; 9 bases match TRBD1. The TCR was taken from a man aged 40-49 years who had been exposed to COVID-19. Input material: PBMCs or T cells enriched from blood (not recorded which). The CDR3, as DNA: TGTGCCATCAGTCCTTCCCCCGGGACAGGGATCCACTATGGCTACACCTTC. It encodes CAISPSPGTGIHYGYTF.